This T cell receptor (beta chain) is drawn from a study of cytomegalovirus exposure and HLA in healthy donors. Using immunoSEQ multiplex PCR, the repertoire was profiled, and TCRdb retains in-frame clones only, with some absent. There are around 60,000 clones in the sample; 95% occur only once, and less than 7% lies in the top ten. Germline trimming cut 3 bases from V and 6 bases from J; bases unmatched to any gene: 6. Germline V gene data show CDR1 as SGHRS and CDR2 as YFSETQ. This CDR3 has 15 residues. V usage is TRBV5-1 and J usage is TRBJ1-4, with TRBD1 matching over 9 bases. The sample was PBMCs. The clonotype originates from a young woman in good health and CMV-seropositive. The CDR3: CASSSNRGLDEKLFF. CDR3 in DNA: TGCGCCAGCAGCTCAAACAGGGGGCTGGATGAAAAACTGTTTTTT.